This T cell receptor beta chain is drawn from a study of blood T cells in healthy people across ages. General observations from the study: There was no known CMV status for donors, so expanded clonotype changes were possibly confounded. Versus aged donors, long-lived donors had higher diversity and more naive CD4+ cells. With age, beta diversity per million T cells declined roughly linearly, significantly by 40.

Using a J-beta primer mix together with a sample-barcoded 5' primer, a second PCR was run for about 6 to 12 cycles. TCRdb independently ran MiXCR on the 5' RACE reads; one entry per CDR3 protein. The table lists fewer than 900,000 distinct CDR3 sequences, 40% to 45% of them singletons. Germline V lookup: CDR1 SGHRS, CDR2 YFSETQ. V shed 4 bases and J shed 6 bases, with 10 bases lying between them. This CDR3 region has 13 residues. In the case of this clonotype: Its antigen is not identified.

This TCR came from a woman aged 55-70 years in good health. This chain links TRBV5-1 with TRBJ2-2; D uncertain. The material sequenced was blood. CDR3 nucleotides: TGCGCCAGCAGCGTGGGCCAGTCCGGGGAGCTGTTTTTT. Translating it yields CASSVGQSGELFF.